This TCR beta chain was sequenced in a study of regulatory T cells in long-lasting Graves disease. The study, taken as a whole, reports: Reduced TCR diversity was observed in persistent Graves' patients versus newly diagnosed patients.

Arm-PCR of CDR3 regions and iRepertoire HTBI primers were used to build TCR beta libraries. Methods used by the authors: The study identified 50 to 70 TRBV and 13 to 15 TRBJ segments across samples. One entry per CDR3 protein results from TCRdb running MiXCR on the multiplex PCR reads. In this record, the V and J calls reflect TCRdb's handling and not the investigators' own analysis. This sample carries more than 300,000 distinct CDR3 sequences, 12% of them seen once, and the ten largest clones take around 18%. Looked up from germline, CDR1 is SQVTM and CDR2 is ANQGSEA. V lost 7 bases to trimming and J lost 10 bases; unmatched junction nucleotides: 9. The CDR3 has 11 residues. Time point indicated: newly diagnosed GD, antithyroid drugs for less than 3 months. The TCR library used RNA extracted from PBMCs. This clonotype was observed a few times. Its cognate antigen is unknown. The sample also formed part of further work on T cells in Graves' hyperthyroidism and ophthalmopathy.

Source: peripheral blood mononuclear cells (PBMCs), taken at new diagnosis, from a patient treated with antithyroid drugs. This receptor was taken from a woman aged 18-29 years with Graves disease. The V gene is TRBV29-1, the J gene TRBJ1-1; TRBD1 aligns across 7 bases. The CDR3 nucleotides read TGCAGCGCTCTGACAGGGTTTGGAGCTTTCTTT. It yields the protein CSALTGFGAFF.